This T cell receptor (beta chain) appears in the sequencing data of a study of read filtering for tumor transcriptome and immune sequencing. Regarding the study as a whole: Even smaller IR-seq throughput identified most shared clonotypes.

For this clonotype: Its target is unknown.

This CDR3 has 16 amino acids. Molecular barcoded adaptors covering alpha/delta and beta/gamma chains were used on around 370 ng RNA. In TCRdb, the reads were re-called with MiXCR into one record per CDR3 protein. Here the sample spans some 80,000 distinct CDR3 sequences, 9% to 15% being singletons. The chain couples TRBV21-1 to TRBJ2-1; the D call in the table, TRBD1, was not verified against the DNA. TRBV21-1 is a known pseudogene. The sample taken for sequencing was a population of CD138-negative cells sorted from bone marrow. The sequence came from a donor aged 40 or older with multiple myeloma. The DNA for the CDR3 is TGTGCCAGCAAAGCCGAAGACAGGGCTAGTGGCGATGAGCAGTTCTTC. This codes for CASKAEDRASGDEQFF.